A single sample gave rise to the 11 T cell receptor beta chains below, sequenced in a study of shared clonotypes between healthy human individuals (dated by TCRdb to the early 2020s). Receptor libraries were prepared by the immunoSEQ multiplex PCR assay. TCRdb carries this immuneACCESS record with in-frame sequences only. Its versions omit some clonotypes, under half of them owing to an unresolved V gene in the studies checked, with the rest unexplained. Across this sample there are more than 2 million clones, with about 95% seen only once. The ten largest clones capture about 1.1% of the sample. CD8 naive samples consisted of CD45RO-negative cells that were positively selected for CCR7, yielding a CD45RA+CCR7+ population without TemRA cells. The material sequenced was naive CD8+ T cells sorted from blood. This specimen's cell subset or site label, interpreted: CD45RA+CCR7+. Receptors originate from a man aged 18 to 29 in good health.

This chain joins TRBV27 and TRBJ2-7, with TRBD2 matching 8 bases. V was pared by 3 bases and J by 5 bases, with 6 bases of the junction left unmatched. The CDR3 spans 14 residues. The V gene's germline CDR1 is MNHEY and CDR2 SMNVEV (reference sequence). CDR3 in DNA: TGTGCCAGCAGTTTCGGGACTAGACCTCACGAGCAGTACTTC. As protein: CASSFGTRPHEQYF.

The V and J genes are TRBV7-9 and TRBJ1-5; a weak D match, TRBD1 (6 bases). CDR3 length: 15 amino acids. Trimming pared 5 bases from V and 0 bases from J, leaving 11 bases between. Germline CDR1 reads SEHNR; CDR2 reads FQNEAQ (reference sequence). This chain's CDR3 is CASSPGTLSNQPQHF. CDR3 sequence (DNA): TGTGCCAGCAGCCCCGGGACACTTAGCAATCAGCCCCAGCATTTT.

The gene calls are TRBV5-1 and TRBJ2-2; D might be TRBD2 (6 bases). This CDR3 is built from 14 residues. The V and J ends lost 2 bases and 6 bases respectively, with 11 bases between them. The germline gives CDR1 SGHRS, CDR2 YFSETQ. The CDR3 loop reads CASSFSGGPGELFF. Written as DNA, the CDR3 is TGCGCCAGCAGCTTCTCCGGAGGGCCCGGGGAGCTGTTTTTT.

The genes are TRBV6-5 and TRBJ2-7; 9 bases are a match to TRBD1. Germline CDR1 is MNHEY and CDR2 is SVGAGI. The CDR3 loop spans 13 amino acids. The J segment lost 6 bases and the V segment lost 6 bases, leaving 6 bases of the junction unmatched. The CDR3 region is CASSLDRGGEQYF. Here the CDR3 DNA reads TGTGCCAGCAGCCTAGACAGGGGGGGCGAGCAGTACTTC.

This rearrangement joins TRBV7-2 to TRBJ1-2; the D is unclear. The CDR3 has 14 residues. Germline CDR1 SGHTA, CDR2 FQGNSA. V dropped 1 base and J dropped 4 bases, with 10 bases sitting between them. CDR3 coding DNA: TGTGCCAGCAGCTTAGTAGAGGGAAGCTATGGCTACACCTTC. Amino acids: CASSLVEGSYGYTF.

This chain links TRBV6-1 with TRBJ2-1; D may correspond to TRBD1 or TRBD2 (5 bases each). The CDR3 consists of 14 residues. Germline CDR1 MNHNS, CDR2 SASEGT. The ends were cut back, 10 bases at V and 5 bases at J, with 18 bases in the middle. The CDR3 DNA follows: TGTGCCATATGGGACGGGTGGACCAACAATGAGCAGTTCTTC. Translation gives CAIWDGWTNNEQFF.

The chain uses TRBV14 and TRBJ2-7; TRBD2 agrees at 8 bases. With V trimmed by 3 bases and J by 5 bases, 6 bases remained unmatched. The CDR3 is 14 residues long. Germline V CDR1 and CDR2: SGHDN, FVKESK. The CDR3 reads CASSHQRESNEQYF. The CDR3 nucleotides read TGTGCCAGCAGCCACCAGCGGGAGTCAAACGAGCAGTACTTC.

Comment on this clone: This CDR3 is also generated by other DNA sequences in the sample. This sequence joins TRBV27 and TRBJ2-1; a weak D match, TRBD2 (5 bases). Trimming removed 2 bases at V and 7 bases at J, with 6 bases between. Germline V gene data show CDR1 as MNHEY and CDR2 as SMNVEV (reference sequence). The CDR3 totals 12 residues. In DNA form, the CDR3 reads TGTGCCAGCAGTTTAGGAGGTAATGAGCAGTTCTTC. Its protein is CASSLGGNEQFF.

The chain links TRBV7-6 to TRBJ2-2, with TRBD2 as a possible D gene (6 bases). CDR1 is SGHVS, CDR2 FNYEAQ, per germline. V lost 3 bases and J 6 bases, leaving 8 bases between the germline ends. The CDR3 is made up of 13 amino acids. CDR3 nucleotides: TGTGCCAGCAGCTTCGGAGGGGCCGGGGAGCTGTTTTTT. Its translation: CASSFGGAGELFF.

This CDR3 is CASSPGLAGGPWADTQYF. The CDR3 nucleotides are TGTGCCAGCAGCCCGGGACTAGCGGGAGGGCCTTGGGCAGATACGCAGTATTTT. V and J are TRBV7-8 and TRBJ2-3; TRBD2 matches 16 bases. The V gene end was trimmed by 5 bases and the J gene end by 4 bases; junction bases not matched to a gene: 9. The CDR3 covers 18 residues. Germline V lookup: CDR1 SGHVS, CDR2 FQNEAQ.

The V and J genes are TRBV19 and TRBJ2-5; 8 positions agree with TRBD2. Germline assignment: CDR1 LNHDA and CDR2 SQIVND (reference sequence). V was pared by 2 bases and J by 1 base, with 0 bases of the junction left unmatched. The CDR3 contains 14 residues. CDR3: CASSITSGQETQYF. In DNA form, the CDR3 reads TGTGCCAGTAGTATAACTAGCGGCCAAGAGACCCAGTACTTC.